The 10 T cell receptor beta chains presented below share a single source sample, sequenced in a study of T cells after yellow fever vaccination. TCRdb re-derived calls from the 5' RACE reads in MiXCR, one entry per CDR3 protein. The sample records some 550,000 distinct CDR3 sequences, about 19% being singletons. The sequencing used PBMCs, collected 15 days after the yellow fever booster vaccination. The receptors were gathered from a man aged 30 to 39 who received the YFV17D yellow fever vaccine.

This clonotype was observed at least ten times. The rearrangement links TRBV10-3 to TRBJ2-7; D is unclear. Trimming shortened V by 2 bases and J by 0 bases, and 11 bases separated the two germline ends. Germline V gene lookup returns CDR1 ENHRY and CDR2 SYGVKD. The CDR3 runs 15 residues. For the CDR3, the DNA is TGTGCCATCAGTGAGGACTCACGGAGCTCCTACGAGCAGTACTTC. Translated, it gives CAISEDSRSSYEQYF.

The gene calls are TRBV6-1 and TRBJ2-7; the match to TRBD2 covers 11 bases. The CDR3 sequence is 14 residues long. The germline CDR1 and CDR2 sequences are MNHNS and SASEGT. V lost 6 bases to trimming and J lost 2 bases; unmatched junction nucleotides: 3. For the CDR3, the DNA is TGTGCCAGCAGCGGACTAGCGGGTCCCTACGAGCAGTACTTC. It yields the protein CASSGLAGPYEQYF.

J is TRBJ2-3 and V is TRBV7-2, with D unresolved. This CDR3 has 14 residues. Trimming removed 4 bases at V and 5 bases at J, with 13 bases between. The germline CDR1 and CDR2 sequences are SGHTA and FQGNSA. The CDR3 coding sequence is TGTGCCAGCAGCTCAATTTTCCGCCGAGATACGCAGTATTTT. It is translated as CASSSIFRRDTQYF.

This clonotype turned up a few times. The chain has TRBV18 and TRBJ2-6; D is unresolved. This CDR3 region has 13 residues. Germline V gives CDR1 KGHSH, CDR2 LQKENI. V lost 3 bases to trimming and J lost 4 bases, with 4 bases between them. The chain's CDR3 is CASSPEGANVLTF. The CDR3 bases are TGTGCCAGCTCACCGGAGGGGGCCAACGTCCTGACTTTC.

This clonotype was observed a few times. The chain carries TRBV5-6 and TRBJ2-5; 7 bases are shared with TRBD2. The germline CDR1 and CDR2 sequences are SGHDT and YYEEEE. This CDR3 has 15 amino acids. The V gene end was trimmed by 4 bases and the J gene end by 1 base; junction bases not matched to a gene: 7. CDR3 DNA: TGTGCCAGCAGCCAGAGCGGGGTCCGCCAAGAGACCCAGTACTTC. As protein: CASSQSGVRQETQYF.

This clonotype was counted only a few times. The chain combines TRBV29-1 with TRBJ1-5; tentatively, D is TRBD1 (5 bases). Trimming stripped 7 bases from V and 5 bases from J, with 15 bases between. The CDR3 totals 13 residues. The germline V gene encodes CDR1 SQVTM and CDR2 ANQGSEA. DNA of the CDR3: TGCAGCGCTGTCCAGGGTAAGGATCAGCCCCAGCATTTT. This translates into CSAVQGKDQPQHF.

This clonotype has just a few counts. This chain connects TRBV5-8 to TRBJ2-1, with 8 bases fitting TRBD1. The CDR3 runs to 15 residues. From germline, CDR1 is SGHTS and CDR2 YDEGEE. The trim removed 2 bases at V and 4 bases at J, leaving 5 bases unmatched. CDR3 sequence: CASSLLQGAYNEQFF. DNA for the CDR3: TGTGCCAGCAGCTTACTGCAGGGGGCGTACAATGAGCAGTTCTTC.

The chain employs TRBV30 and TRBJ2-3, with a possible D match to TRBD2 (7 bases). The CDR3 spans 12 residues. Trimming took 6 bases from V and 6 from J, leaving 13 bases between them. Per the germline V gene, CDR1 is GTSNPN and CDR2 is SVGIG (reference sequence). CDR3 DNA: TGTGCCTGCGGGGGGCAAGGGGATACGCAGTATTTT. Residues: CACGGQGDTQYF.

This clonotype has a count of ten or more. The genes are TRBV9 and TRBJ2-2; D gene ambiguous. V was shortened by 0 bases and J by 6 bases, with 6 bases between the two germline ends. Germline lookup yields CDR1 SGDLS and CDR2 YYNGEE. The CDR3 loop spans 13 amino acids. The CDR3 nucleotides read TGTGCCAGCAGCGTAGGGCAACCCGGGGAGCTGTTTTTT. This translates into CASSVGQPGELFF.

There are many counts of this clonotype. CDR3 DNA: TGCAGCGTTGAACTAGCGGGAACCTACGAGCAGTACTTC. Translating gives CSVELAGTYEQYF. The chain is built from TRBV29-1 and TRBJ2-7, with 9 positions matching TRBD2. The germline V gene encodes CDR1 SQVTM and CDR2 ANQGSEA. The CDR3 has 13 residues. V lost 2 bases, J lost 2 bases, and 1 base stayed unmatched.